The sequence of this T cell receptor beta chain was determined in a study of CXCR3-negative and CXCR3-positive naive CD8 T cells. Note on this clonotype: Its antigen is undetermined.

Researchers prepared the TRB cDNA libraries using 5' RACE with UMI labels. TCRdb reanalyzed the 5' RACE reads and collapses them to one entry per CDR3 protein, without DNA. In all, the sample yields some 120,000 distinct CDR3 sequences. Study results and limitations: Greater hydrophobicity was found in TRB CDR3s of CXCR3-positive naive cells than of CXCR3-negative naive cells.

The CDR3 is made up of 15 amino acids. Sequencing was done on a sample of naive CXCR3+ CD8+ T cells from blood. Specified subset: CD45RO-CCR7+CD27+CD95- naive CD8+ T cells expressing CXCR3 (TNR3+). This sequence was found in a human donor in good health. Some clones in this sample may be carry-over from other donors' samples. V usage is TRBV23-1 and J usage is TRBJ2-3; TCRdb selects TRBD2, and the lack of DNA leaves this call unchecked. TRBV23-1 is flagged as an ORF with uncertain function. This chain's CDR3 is CASSQAGLAGNTQYF.